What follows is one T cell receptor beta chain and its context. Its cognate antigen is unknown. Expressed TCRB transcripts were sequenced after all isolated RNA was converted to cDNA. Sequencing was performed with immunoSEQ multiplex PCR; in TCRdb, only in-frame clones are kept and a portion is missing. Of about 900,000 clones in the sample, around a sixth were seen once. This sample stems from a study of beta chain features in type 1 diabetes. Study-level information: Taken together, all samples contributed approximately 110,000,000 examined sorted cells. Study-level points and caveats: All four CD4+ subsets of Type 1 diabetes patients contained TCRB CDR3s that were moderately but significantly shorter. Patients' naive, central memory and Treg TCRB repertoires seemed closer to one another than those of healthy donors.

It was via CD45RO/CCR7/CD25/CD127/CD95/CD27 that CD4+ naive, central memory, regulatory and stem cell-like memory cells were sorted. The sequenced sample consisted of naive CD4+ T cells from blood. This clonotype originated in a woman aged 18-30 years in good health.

CDR3 loop: CASSPGGRNEAFF. The CDR3 nucleotides are TGTGCCAGCAGCCCTGGGGGTCGCAATGAAGCTTTCTTT. The V and J genes are TRBV28 and TRBJ1-1; D perhaps matches TRBD1 (5 bases). The germline V gene encodes CDR1 MDHEN and CDR2 SYDVKM. CDR3 length: 13 amino acids. The V end was cut by 6 bases, the J end by 7 bases, with 15 bases between. Using reference TRBV28 and TRBJ1-1 for the parts outside the CDR3, the full variable domain is DVKVTQSSRYLVKRTGEKVFLECVQDMDHENMFWYRQDPGLGLRLIYFSYDVKMKEKGDIPEGYSVSREKKERFSLILESASTNQTSMYLCASSPGGRNEAFFGQGTRLTVV.